The clone carrying this TCR beta chain was observed once. Its matching antigen is unknown. The CDR3 sequence is 15 residues long. The germline V gene has CDR1 GTSNPN and CDR2 SVGIG (reference sequence). V shed 0 bases and J 8 bases; nucleotides not matched to a gene: 8. This sample was taken from a study of radiation and T cells in renal cell carcinoma. Study findings and constraints: Top tumor clonotypes rose in blood 2 weeks post-radiation, then contracted.

Time point defined: baseline pretreatment blood. Noted treatment: 15 Gy SBRT to primary tumor, nephrectomy 4 weeks later. The patient's renal cell carcinoma had clear cell pathology. TCRdb's table, derived via immunoSEQ multiplex PCR, lists solely in-frame clones and lacks some. The data show 20,000 to 25,000 clones, 80% seen once. The starting material was blood, obtained from a patient whose treatment included radiotherapy and nephrectomy. J is TRBJ1-3 and V is TRBV30, with 9 bases that match TRBD1. This TCR derives from a man aged 55 to 70 with renal cell carcinoma. CDR3 region: CAWSVSWDREHTIYF. CDR3 bases: TGTGCCTGGAGTGTATCCTGGGACAGGGAGCACACCATATATTTT.